The sequence of this T cell receptor (beta chain) was determined in a study of human T cells and chemical hapten exposure. Study context: Upper-back patch tests with 0.01% DPC were read at 6 days. Study results and caveats: Patch test score was positively correlated with the counts of TCRs that had expanded at PT1.

From germline, CDR1 is SGHTA and CDR2 FQGNSA. CDR3 length: 14 residues. V was cut by 5 bases and J by 5 bases, with 13 bases left in between. Time point meaning: patch test 1, 2 weeks after DPC sensitization. Treatment indicated: therapeutic diphenylcyclopropenone sensitization with weekly scalp DPC. TCRdb used MiXCR to reprocess the RACE reads, holding one entry per CDR3 protein. The data hold roughly 200,000 distinct CDR3 sequences, with 20% to 25% observed a single time. With regard to this clonotype: The antigen remains undetermined.

Source: whole blood, taken in connection with sensitization to the hapten diphenylcyclopropenone (DPC). This clonotype was obtained from a woman between 50 and 59 years old with alopecia areata. Some clones in this sample may be carry-over from other donors' samples. The V gene is TRBV7-2, the J gene TRBJ2-1, with D possibly being TRBD2 (6 bases). CDR3 loop: CASSPVGGDNEQFF. The CDR3, as DNA: TGTGCCAGCAGCCCCGTCGGAGGGGACAATGAGCAGTTCTTC. Full variable domain (outside the CDR3, taken from reference TRBV7-2 and TRBJ2-1): GAGVSQSPSNKVTEKGKDVELRCDPISGHTALYWYRQSLGQGLEFLIYFQGNSAPDKSGLPSDRFSAERTGGSVSTLTIQRTQQEDSAVYLCASSPVGGDNEQFFGPGTRLTVL.